What follows are 14 T cell receptor beta chains derived from one specimen sequenced in a study of shared clonotypes between healthy human individuals. The table came from immunoSEQ multiplex PCR; TCRdb's copy has only in-frame clones and leaves some out. The sample has some 2,500,000 clones, approximately 93% seen once. The sample taken for sequencing was naive CD4+ T cells from PBMCs. Subset meaning: CD45RA+ positively selected. These receptors originate from a young man in good health. Some clones in this sample may be carry-over from other donors' samples.

The J gene is TRBJ2-1, the V gene TRBV1; TRBD2 reflects the table's D call only, with no check against the DNA. TRBV1 is noted as a pseudogene. The CDR3 spans 16 residues. The CDR3: CTSSQLAGGPSNEQFF. The CDR3 DNA follows: TGCACCAGCAGCCAGCTAGCGGGAGGCCCCTCCAATGAGCAGTTCTTC.

The chain joins TRBV5-1 to TRBJ2-7, with a weak D call TRBD2 (5 bases). V shed 4 bases and J shed 0 bases, with 11 bases lying between them. The CDR3 is made up of 14 amino acids. The germline CDR1 and CDR2 sequences are SGHRS and YFSETQ. The CDR3 here is CASSPAEASYEQYF. CDR3 bases: TGCGCCAGCAGCCCGGCGGAGGCCTCCTACGAGCAGTACTTC.

The chain has TRBV19 and TRBJ2-2; 10 nucleotides line up with TRBD1. Germline V gene sequence: CDR1 LNHDA, CDR2 SQIVND (reference sequence). This CDR3 has 15 residues. Trimming at V came to 5 bases and at J to 6 bases, leaving 6 bases not matched to a gene. For the CDR3, the DNA is TGTGCCAGTAGTTACCCAGGGACAGGGGCCGGGGAGCTGTTTTTT. This translates into CASSYPGTGAGELFF.

The V gene is TRBV5-4, the J gene TRBJ2-7; 7 bases map to TRBD1. Germline V lookup: CDR1 SGHNT, CDR2 YYREEE (reference sequence). Germline trimming cut 0 bases from V and 3 bases from J; bases unmatched to any gene: 6. This CDR3 has 15 residues. The chain's CDR3 is CASSLGRTGGYEQYF. The CDR3 region has the DNA TGTGCCAGCAGCTTGGGTCGGACAGGCGGCTACGAGCAGTACTTC.

As regards this clone: The sample holds other DNA sequences that translate to the same CDR3. The chain is built from TRBV5-1 and TRBJ1-4; 7 nucleotides agree with TRBD1. The length of the CDR3 is 14 residues. CDR1 and CDR2 (germline): SGHRS, YFSETQ. The J segment lost 7 bases and the V segment lost 2 bases, leaving 5 bases of the junction unmatched. CDR3 sequence reads: CASSLGGLGEKLFF. CDR3 DNA sequence: TGCGCCAGCAGCTTAGGGGGCTTGGGTGAAAAACTGTTTTTT.

The rearrangement uses TRBV5-6 and TRBJ2-3; TRBD1 matches at 9 bases. This CDR3 contains 16 residues. The germline gives CDR1 SGHDT, CDR2 YYEEEE. J lost 14 bases, V lost 4 bases, and 20 bases had no gene match. The CDR3 DNA reads as TGTGCCAGCAGCCGCCTGGACAGGGGCTATTTTGAAAGTCGGTATTTT. Amino acids: CASSRLDRGYFESRYF.

V is TRBV5-4 and J is TRBJ1-2; 8 nucleotides align to TRBD1. The trim removed 0 bases at V and 2 bases at J, leaving 3 bases unmatched. Germline V gene lookup returns CDR1 SGHNT and CDR2 YYREEE (reference sequence). The CDR3 is 15 residues long. CDR3 DNA sequence: TGTGCCAGCAGCTTGGGGACAGGGCCCAACTATGGCTACACCTTC. Encoded protein: CASSLGTGPNYGYTF. Combining the CDR3 with reference TRBV5-4 and TRBJ1-2 gives the whole variable domain ETGVTQSPTHLIKTRGQQVTLRCSSQSGHNTVSWYQQALGQGPQFIFQYYREEENGRGNFPPRFSGLQFPNYSSELNVNALELDDSALYLCASSLGTGPNYGYTFGSGTRLTVV.

The V and J genes are TRBV5-8 and TRBJ1-3; maybe TRBD1 (6 bases). From germline, CDR1 is SGHTS and CDR2 YDEGEE. The CDR3 totals 14 residues. Trimming pared 4 bases from V and 2 bases from J, leaving 10 bases between. The CDR3 here is CASSRRGTGNTIYF. CDR3 coding DNA: TGTGCCAGCAGCAGAAGGGGGACTGGAAACACCATATATTTT.

In this sample, this clone turned up once. V is TRBV29-1 and J is TRBJ1-2; D might be TRBD1 (5 bases). The CDR3 is 15 amino acids. Germline V gene sequence: CDR1 SQVTM, CDR2 ANQGSEA. Trimming pared 5 bases from V and 7 bases from J, leaving 23 bases between. The CDR3 sequence is CSVHRPRGPKTGYTF. The CDR3 DNA reads TGCAGCGTTCACCGTCCTAGGGGTCCGAAGACTGGCTACACCTTC.

J is TRBJ1-1 and V is TRBV11-2, with D possibly being TRBD1 (5 bases). V lost 5 bases, J lost 3 bases, and 13 bases lay in between. Germline lookup yields CDR1 SGHAT and CDR2 FQNNGV. The CDR3 has 14 amino acids. CDR3 region: CASSPRVWDTEAFF. DNA for the CDR3: TGTGCCAGCAGCCCCAGGGTATGGGACACTGAAGCTTTCTTT.

The chain is built from TRBV5-3 and TRBJ2-1; D ambiguous. TRBV5-3 is an ORF; its function is uncertain. V lost 1 base to trimming and J lost 4 bases, with 9 bases between them. The CDR3 is 14 residues long. This CDR3 is CARSLYPRYNEQFF. The CDR3 bases are TGTGCCAGAAGCTTGTACCCCCGTTACAATGAGCAGTTCTTC.

V and J are TRBV28 and TRBJ2-5; tentative D call: TRBD1 (7 bases). Germline V lookup: CDR1 MDHEN, CDR2 SYDVKM. The CDR3 contains 18 residues. V lost 0 bases and J lost 1, with 18 bases in between. The CDR3 nucleotides read TGTGCCAGCAGTTTATGGCCCGGAGGAGGGGGCGGCCAAGAGACCCAGTACTTC. This encodes CASSLWPGGGGGQETQYF.

J is TRBJ1-4 and V is TRBV30; no clear D. V lost 3 bases to trimming and J lost 0 bases, with 8 bases between them. Germline loops: CDR1 GTSNPN, CDR2 SVGIG (reference sequence). The CDR3 covers 14 residues. The CDR3 bases are TGTGCCTGGAGCGACACACCAACTAATGAAAAACTGTTTTTT. Residues: CAWSDTPTNEKLFF.

The chain's CDR3 is CASSSWEGETQYF. In nucleotides, the CDR3 is TGTGCCAGCAGCTCCTGGGAGGGTGAGACCCAGTACTTC. This rearrangement joins TRBV7-2 to TRBJ2-5, with 7 nucleotides matching TRBD2. The CDR3 is made up of 13 amino acids. The ends lost 4 bases at V and 5 bases at J; junction bases unmatched: 4. Germline loops: CDR1 SGHTA, CDR2 FQGNSA.